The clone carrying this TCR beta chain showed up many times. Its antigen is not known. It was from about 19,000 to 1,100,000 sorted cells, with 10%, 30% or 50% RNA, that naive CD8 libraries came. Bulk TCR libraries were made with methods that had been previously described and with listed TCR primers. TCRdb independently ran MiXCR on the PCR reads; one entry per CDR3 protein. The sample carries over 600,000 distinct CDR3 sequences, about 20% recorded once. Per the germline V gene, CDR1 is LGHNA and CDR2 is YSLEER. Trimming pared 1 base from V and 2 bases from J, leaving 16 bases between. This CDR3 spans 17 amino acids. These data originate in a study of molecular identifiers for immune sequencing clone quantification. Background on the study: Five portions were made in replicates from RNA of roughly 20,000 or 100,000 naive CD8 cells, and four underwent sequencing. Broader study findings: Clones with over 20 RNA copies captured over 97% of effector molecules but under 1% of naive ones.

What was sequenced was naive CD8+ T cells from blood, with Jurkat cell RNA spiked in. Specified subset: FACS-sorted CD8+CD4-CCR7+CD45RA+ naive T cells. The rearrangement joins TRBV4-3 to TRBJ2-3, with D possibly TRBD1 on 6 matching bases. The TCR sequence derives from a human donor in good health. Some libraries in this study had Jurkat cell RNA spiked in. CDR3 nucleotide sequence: TGCGCCAGCAGCCAAGGCGTTGAGGGGGTGTTCACAGATACGCAGTATTTT. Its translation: CASSQGVEGVFTDTQYF.